The next 18 T cell receptor beta chains were all read from a single sample in a study of T cells in women clearing cervical HPV infection. Clones were read by immunoSEQ multiplex PCR, and TCRdb kept only the in-frame ones, dropping some. The table for this sample gives 25,000 or so clones. Sequencing was carried out using blood buffy coat. These TCRs come from a woman between 18 and 75 years old with a cervical HPV16 infection that either progressed to CIN3+ or cleared (not recorded which).

Details on this clone: The read falls 3 residues short of the CDR3 end, and the missing part is taken from the germline J gene. The rearrangement uses TRBV5-1 and TRBJ2-2; D might be TRBD2 (6 bases). The V and J ends lost 0 bases and 4 bases respectively, with 10 bases between them. This CDR3 region has 15 residues. Germline assignment: CDR1 SGHRS and CDR2 YFSETQ. The sequenced CDR3 bases are TGCGCCAGCAGCTTGGGCCCAGCGGGCACCGGGGAG. Translation: CASSLGPAGTGE. In full, the CDR3 is CASSLGPAGTGELFF.

Details on this clone: The DNA ends 3 residues before the CDR3 does, and the rest of the CDR3 is filled in from the germline J gene. V and J are TRBV28 and TRBJ2-7; D is ambiguous. This CDR3 comprises 12 residues. Germline V gene sequence: CDR1 MDHEN, CDR2 SYDVKM. Between the trimmed V and J ends, which lost 6 bases and 3 bases, there was a span of 9 bases. CDR3 bases read: TGTGCCAGCAGCCTGCGACTCTACGAG. Translating gives CASSLRLYE. The entire CDR3 is CASSLRLYEQYF.

Points on this clone: The DNA ends 3 residues before the CDR3 does, and the rest of the CDR3 is filled in from the germline J gene. V gene TRBV19 combines with J gene TRBJ1-2, with TRBD1 identical over 9 bases. V dropped 9 bases and J dropped 2; count of bases not matched to a gene: 1. CDR3 length: 12 residues. Per the germline V gene, CDR1 is LNHDA and CDR2 is SQIVND (reference sequence). The chain's CDR3 is CASGQGNYGYTF. The CDR3 DNA, read in part, is TGTGCCAGCGGACAGGGGAACTATGGC.

This clone registers large by frequency. The read ends 3 residues shy of where the CDR3 ends; the end is completed using the germline J gene. V usage is TRBV6-2 or TRBV6-3 and J usage is TRBJ2-1, with D uncertain. The CDR3 is made up of 15 amino acids. Germline CDR1 reads MNHEY; CDR2 reads SVGEGT. Trimming removed 2 bases from V and 5 bases from J, with 13 bases in between. CDR3 sequence: CASSYRVRHDNEQFF. The CDR3 DNA, read in part, is TGTGCCAGCAGTTACAGGGTGAGGCACGACAATGAG.

CDR3 region: CASRDRTGGEQYF. The DNA read from the CDR3 is TGTGCCAGCCGGGACAGGACCGGCGGCGAG. The chain recombines TRBV2 with TRBJ2-7, with 8 bases fitting TRBD1. Read sequence stops 3 residues before the CDR3 end, and the germline J gene provides the missing end. V shed 8 bases and J 6 bases; nucleotides not matched to a gene: 9. CDR1 and CDR2 from the germline V gene are SNHLY and FYNNEI. The CDR3 is made up of 13 amino acids.

On this clone: The read ends 3 residues early relative to the CDR3; the germline J gene fills the gap. The J gene is TRBJ2-7, the V gene TRBV5-1, with TRBD1 identical over 11 bases. The V segment lost 0 bases and the J segment 4 bases; nucleotides outside the gene matches: 6. The CDR3 has 16 residues. Germline-derived CDR1 and CDR2 are SGHRS and YFSETQ. CDR3 DNA (partial): TGCGCCAGCAGCTTGGGGGGGACAGGGGGTGAATACGAG. Its protein product is CASSLGGTGGEYE. The whole CDR3 reads CASSLGGTGGEYEQYF.

Worth noting for this clone: The read stops 3 residues short of the end of the CDR3; the missing end is completed from the germline J gene. The V and J genes are TRBV7-2 and TRBJ1-2, with a weak D call TRBD1 (6 bases). Germline loops: CDR1 SGHTA, CDR2 FQGNSA. Trimming left V 5 bases short and J 6 bases short, with 13 bases between. This CDR3 is built from 13 residues. CDR3: CASSRGQGHGYTF. Incomplete CDR3 DNA: TGTGCCAGCAGCCGGGGACAAGGGCATGGC.

As for this clone: The CDR3 is cut off 3 residues early in the read; its end comes from the germline J gene. The chain employs TRBV19 and TRBJ2-1; D unresolved. The CDR3 totals 12 residues. V lost 6 bases to trimming and J lost 4 bases, with 7 bases between them. Germline CDR1 and CDR2: LNHDA and SQIVND (reference sequence). CDR3 DNA (partial): TGTGCCAGTAGCCGCGCATACAATGAG. This sequence encodes CASSRAYNE. In full, the CDR3 reads CASSRAYNEQFF.

With respect to this clone: With the read ending 3 residues before the CDR3 end, the germline J gene is used to fill in that end. The rearrangement uses TRBV11-2 and TRBJ2-7; unclear D gene. Trimming removed 1 base from V and 2 bases from J, with 6 bases in between. CDR3 size: 13 residues. CDR1 and CDR2 from the germline V gene are SGHAT and FQNNGV. Here the CDR3 reads CASSLGLPYEQYF. The sequenced CDR3 bases are TGTGCCAGCAGCTTAGGGCTCCCCTACGAG. Complete variable domain (other parts from reference TRBV11-2 and TRBJ2-7): EAGVAQSPRYKIIEKRQSVAFWCNPISGHATLYWYQQILGQGPKLLIQFQNNGVVDDSQLPKDRFSAERLKGVDSTLKIQPAKLEDSAVYLCASSLGLPYEQYFGPGTRLTVT.

Turning to this clone: The sequenced fragment ends 3 residues before the CDR3 boundary, so the rest is inferred from the germline J gene. The chain carries TRBV5-6 and TRBJ2-3; 7 bases align to TRBD1. Germline values: CDR1 SGHDT, CDR2 YYEEEE. CDR3 length equals 13 residues. V lost 3 bases and J lost 5; bases outside the gene matches: 3. CDR3 DNA, as far as it was read: TGTGCCAGCAGCTCGACAGGGATAGATACG. Protein: CASSSTGIDT. The CDR3 in full is CASSSTGIDTQYF. The full variable domain, in which reference TRBV5-6 and TRBJ2-3 provide the parts outside the CDR3, is DAGVTQSPTHLIKTRGQQVTLRCSPKSGHDTVSWYQQALGQGPQFIFQYYEEEERQRGNFPDRFSGHQFPNYSSELNVNALLLGDSALYLCASSSTGIDTQYFGPGTRLTVL.

This clone counts as medium-sized (0.01 to 0.1%) by frequency. The read halts 3 residues ahead of the CDR3 end, with the missing end drawn from the germline J gene. This chain connects TRBV27 to TRBJ2-1; D perhaps matches TRBD2 (5 bases). Trimming left V 5 bases short and J 9 bases short, with 14 bases between. Germline lookup yields CDR1 MNHEY and CDR2 SMNVEV (reference sequence). The CDR3 length is 13 residues. CDR3 bases read: TGTGCCAGCAGTCCGACGCTAGCCGGTGAG. Its protein is CASSPTLAGE. The CDR3 reads in full as CASSPTLAGEQFF.

About this clone itself: Germline is not matched at one junction end, which may reflect a read error. The read finishes 3 residues shy of the CDR3 end, and the germline J gene is used to complete it. The gene calls are TRBV2 and TRBJ2-3, with D hard to call. CDR1 and CDR2 (germline): SNHLY, FYNNEI. The CDR3 totals 13 residues. CDR3 region: CASSDGSKDTQYF. CDR3 DNA, as far as it was read: TGTGCCAGCAGTGACGGTAGCAAAGATACG.

A remark on this clone: Mismatch with germline at one junction end may stem from a read error. With the read ending 3 residues before the CDR3 end, the germline J gene is used to fill in that end. The chain recombines TRBV30 with TRBJ1-4, with a possible D match to TRBD1 (6 bases). The CDR3 is made up of 15 amino acids. The germline V gene encodes CDR1 GTSNPN and CDR2 SVGIG (reference sequence). CDR3 loop: CTWSDNQGRREKLFF. CDR3 bases read: TGTACCTGGAGCGATAACCAGGGGAGGCGCGAAAAA. Full variable domain (missing parts from reference TRBV30 and TRBJ1-4): SQTIHQWPATLVQPVGSPLSLECTVEGTSNPNLYWYRQAAGRGLQLLFYSVGIGQISSEVPQNLSASRPQDRQFILSSKKLLLSDSGFYLCTWSDNQGRREKLFFGSGTQLSVL.

A remark on this clone: The CDR3 extends 3 residues past the end of the read, so its final part is completed from the germline J gene. The V gene is TRBV6-2 or TRBV6-3, the J gene TRBJ1-5; 8 bases line up with TRBD1. V was clipped by 9 bases and J by 9 bases; unmatched bases: 19. Germline V gene lookup returns CDR1 MNHEY and CDR2 SVGEGT. The CDR3 has 16 amino acids. CDR3 sequence: CARPDGTGPNSGPQHF. The DNA read from the CDR3 is TGTGCCAGACCTGATGGGACAGGTCCTAACTCGGGGCCC.

Details on this clone: The CDR3 extends 3 residues past the end of the read, so its final part is completed from the germline J gene. V gene TRBV4-1 combines with J gene TRBJ2-7; the D call may be TRBD1 or TRBD2 (5 bases each). Germline CDR1 MGHRA, CDR2 YSYEKL. This CDR3 has 15 amino acids. Trimming took off 0 bases at V and 0 bases at J, with 9 bases between the two ends. The CDR3 sequence: CASSQERGISYEQYF. The DNA read from the CDR3 is TGCGCCAGCAGCCAAGAGAGGGGAATCTCCTACGAG.

A word on this clone: The read halts 3 residues ahead of the CDR3 end, with the missing end drawn from the germline J gene. The chain joins TRBV2 to TRBJ2-7; D is uncertain. Looked up from germline, CDR1 is SNHLY and CDR2 is FYNNEI. V lost 2 bases to trimming and J lost 1 base, with 15 bases between them. The CDR3 extends over 16 amino acids. CDR3 residues: CASSETGQRTSYEQYF. Partial CDR3 DNA: TGTGCCAGCAGTGAAACCGGCCAGCGAACGTCCTACGAG.

A word on this clone: Read data end 3 residues before the CDR3 end; the end is taken from the germline J gene. The chain links TRBV7-8 to TRBJ2-1; D possibly corresponds to TRBD1 (6 bases). Germline V CDR1 and CDR2: SGHVS, FQNEAQ. The V end was cut by 5 bases, the J end by 2 bases, with 16 bases between. The CDR3 is 16 residues long. The part of the CDR3 DNA that was read is TGTGCCAGCAGCGTAACCACAGGGACGCCCTACAATGAG. Amino acid sequence: CASSVTTGTPYNE. The entire CDR3 protein reads CASSVTTGTPYNEQFF.

Points on this clone: The missing CDR3 end, 3 residues past where the read stops, is filled in from the germline J gene. The chain recombines TRBV19 with TRBJ2-1; TRBD1 agrees at 7 bases. The germline gives CDR1 LNHDA, CDR2 SQIVND (reference sequence). After removal of 4 bases from V and 8 bases from J, the junction contained 8 bases not matched to a gene. The CDR3 totals 14 residues. The CDR3 DNA, read in part, is TGTGCCAGTAGTAACCGACAGGGTCGGGATGAG. Amino acid sequence: CASSNRQGRDE. The whole CDR3 reads CASSNRQGRDEQFF. Combining the CDR3 with reference TRBV19 and TRBJ2-1 gives the whole variable domain DGGITQSPKYLFRKEGQNVTLSCEQNLNHDAMYWYRQDPGQGLRLIYYSQIVNDFQKGDIAEGYSVSREKKESFPLTVTSAQKNPTAFYLCASSNRQGRDEQFFGPGTRLTVL.